These 10 T cell receptor beta chains came from one sample sequenced in a study of blood T cell repertoires in COVID-19. Sequencing used immunoSEQ multiplex PCR; TCRdb keeps in-frame clones, though not all of them. The sample records 90,000 to 100,000 clones, about 80% being singletons. The sequencing input was peripheral blood. Receptor source: a man between 65 and 80 years old with acute or convalescent COVID-19.

The gene calls are TRBV6-5 and TRBJ1-4, with 8 bases that match TRBD1. CDR1 and CDR2 (germline): MNHEY, SVGAGI. The trim removed 5 bases at V and 6 bases at J, leaving 8 bases unmatched. The CDR3 loop spans 15 amino acids. In DNA form, the CDR3 reads TGTGCCAGCAGTCTGACAGGGGCTTGGGATGAAAAACTGTTTTTT. This gives the protein CASSLTGAWDEKLFF.

The V call is TRBV7-2, the J call TRBJ2-1, with D tentatively TRBD2 (6 bases). Germline-derived CDR1 and CDR2 are SGHTA and FQGNSA. The CDR3 covers 15 residues. Trimming cost V 5 bases and J 6 bases, with 17 bases left between them. The CDR3 sequence: CASSPTRTNLNEQFF. As DNA, the CDR3 is TGTGCCAGCAGCCCAACCCGGACTAACCTCAATGAGCAGTTCTTC.

This clone came up a few times. V gene TRBV9 combines with J gene TRBJ2-3, with TRBD1 matching 7 bases. J was trimmed by 4 bases and V by 3 bases; bases with no gene match: 11. The CDR3 totals 16 residues. Germline CDR1 and CDR2: SGDLS and YYNGEE. CDR3 nucleotides: TGTGCCAGCAGCGCTATTCCCAGGGGGTTGGCAGATACGCAGTATTTT. Amino acids: CASSAIPRGLADTQYF.

The DNA of the CDR3 is TGTGCCAGCAGCCCGGACAGGAACTATGGCTACACCTTC. It specifies CASSPDRNYGYTF. The J gene is TRBJ1-2, the V gene TRBV7-9; 7 nucleotides match TRBD1. The V gene's germline CDR1 is SEHNR and CDR2 FQNEAQ (reference sequence). This CDR3 contains 13 residues. V lost 5 bases to trimming and J lost 2 bases; unmatched junction nucleotides: 2. Using reference TRBV7-9 and TRBJ1-2 for the parts outside the CDR3, the full variable domain is DTGVSQNPRHKITKRGQNVTFRCDPISEHNRLYWYRQTLGQGPEFLTYFQNEAQLEKSRLLSDRFSAERPKGSFSTLEIQRTEQGDSAMYLCASSPDRNYGYTFGSGTRLTVV.

The chain carries TRBV3-1 (or the pseudogene TRBV3-2) and TRBJ2-3, with TRBD2 as a possible D gene (6 bases). The ends were cut back, 0 bases at V and 1 base at J, with 8 bases in the middle. The CDR3 totals 15 residues. Germline V CDR1 and CDR2: LGHDT, YNNKEL (reference sequence). The CDR3: CASSQDWGGTDTQYF. The CDR3 coding sequence is TGTGCCAGCAGCCAAGATTGGGGGGGCACAGATACGCAGTATTTT.

The genes are TRBV6-5 and TRBJ2-1; D possibly corresponds to TRBD1 (6 bases). This CDR3 spans 13 amino acids. Germline values: CDR1 MNHEY, CDR2 SVGAGI. Between the trimmed V and J ends, which lost 6 bases and 5 bases, there was a span of 11 bases. DNA for the CDR3: TGTGCCAGCAGACAGAGGGGGAACAATGAGCAGTTCTTC. It codes for CASRQRGNNEQFF.

V is TRBV7-8 and J is TRBJ1-6; D is undetermined. Trimming took 1 base from V and 6 from J, leaving 10 bases between them. The CDR3 extends over 15 amino acids. The germline V gene has CDR1 SGHVS and CDR2 FQNEAQ. The CDR3 nucleotides are TGTGCCAGCAGCTTAGGGATACAGCCTAATTCACCCCTCCACTTT. As protein: CASSLGIQPNSPLHF.

The J gene is TRBJ1-5, the V gene TRBV5-4, with D unclear. Germline V gene lookup returns CDR1 SGHNT and CDR2 YYREEE (reference sequence). Trimming removed 2 bases at V and 3 bases at J, with 9 bases between. The CDR3 has 14 amino acids. CDR3 nucleotides: TGTGCCAGCAGCTTTTTTGGCACCAATCAGCCCCAGCATTTT. It specifies CASSFFGTNQPQHF.

The gene calls are TRBV7-9 and TRBJ2-7; D possibly corresponds to TRBD1 (5 bases). V gave up 0 bases and J gave up 3 bases, with 15 bases separating them. Germline-derived CDR1 and CDR2 are SEHNR and FQNEAQ (reference sequence). This CDR3 contains 16 residues. The CDR3 loop is CASSLAQGAGVYEQYF. The CDR3 DNA reads as TGTGCCAGCAGCTTAGCCCAGGGCGCCGGCGTCTACGAGCAGTACTTC. Drawing the rest from reference TRBV7-9 and TRBJ2-7, the complete variable domain is DTGVSQNPRHKITKRGQNVTFRCDPISEHNRLYWYRQTLGQGPEFLTYFQNEAQLEKSRLLSDRFSAERPKGSFSTLEIQRTEQGDSAMYLCASSLAQGAGVYEQYFGPGTRLTVT.

Only one count was recorded for this clone. The V gene is TRBV10-3, the J gene TRBJ2-7; D call uncertain. This CDR3 region has 11 residues. The V gene lost 2 bases and the J gene lost 4 bases, with 3 bases spanning the gap. Germline V gene sequence: CDR1 ENHRY, CDR2 SYGVKD. The DNA for the CDR3 is TGTGCCATCAGTGAGCAGTACGAGCAGTACTTC. The encoded protein is CAISEQYEQYF.